The rows below give T cell receptor beta chains drawn from one sample of a study of T cells after somatic rescue of genetic block. The table came from immunoSEQ multiplex PCR; TCRdb's copy has only in-frame clones and leaves some out. The sample contains about 6,800 clones, approximately 80% of which appear only once. The sequencing input was peripheral blood mononuclear cells (PBMCs). These TCRs come from a boy younger than 18. Each CDR3 is given with its conserved first and last residue. Each record gives: D gene, clone size, V gene, J gene, CDR3 DNA, CDR3 protein. The D gene is left open where the match is weak. Clone size is stated in some rows and not others, as once, few, many or a class when expanded.

>NA|NA|TRBV28|TRBJ2-7
TGTGCCAGCAGTTTCTGGCGGGTGGATTCCTACGAGCAGTACTTC
CASSFWRVDSYEQYF
>NA|NA|TRBV6-5|TRBJ2-7
TGTGCCAGCAGTTACGGATCTCGCTACGAGCAGTACTTC
CASSYGSRYEQYF
>NA|few|TRBV5-4|TRBJ2-3
TGTGCCAGCAGCTTGGATGCAGAGCCCTCAGATACGCAGTATTTT
CASSLDAEPSDTQYF
>NA|NA|TRBV7-4|TRBJ1-2
TGTGCCAGCAGCACCTCAGGGATGGAAGGGTATGGCTACACCTTC
CASSTSGMEGYGYTF
>NA|few|TRBV6-5|TRBJ2-2
TGTGCCAGCAGACCGAACCGTCTCCGCGCCGGGGAGCTGTTTTTT
CASRPNRLRAGELFF
>TRBD1|NA|TRBV5-1|TRBJ2-7
TGCGCCAGCAGCTTCCACGGGACAGGGGGCTCCGAGCAGTACTTC
CASSFHGTGGSEQYF
>NA|NA|TRBV6-1|TRBJ2-1
TGTGCCAGCAGTGTTAGCGATGAGCAGTTCTTC
CASSVSDEQFF
>NA|NA|TRBV7-2|TRBJ1-2
TGTGCCAGCACCTCAGGGATGGAAGGGTATGGCTACACCTTC
CASTSGMEGYGYTF
>NA|NA|TRBV6-6|TRBJ2-3
TGTGCCAGCAGTTACCTCACAGATACGCAGTATTTT
CASSYLTDTQYF
>NA|NA|TRBV12-5|TRBJ2-2
TGTGCTAGTGGTTTGGTAGCCCTCAACACCGGGGAGCTGTTTTTT
CASGLVALNTGELFF
>TRBD2|NA|TRBV29-1|TRBJ2-4
TGCAGCGCGGACGCGGGGGACAAAAACATTCAGTACTTC
CSADAGDKNIQYF
>NA|NA|TRBV7-9|TRBJ1-1
TGTGCCAGCAGCTTAGCCTTGGAGGGCACTGAAGCTTTCTTT
CASSLALEGTEAFF
>NA|NA|TRBV12-2|TRBJ2-1
TGTGCAAGTCGCTTAGCGGCGGTCCTAACGCCCCTGATCTACAATGAGCAGTTCTTC
CASRLAAVLTPLIYNEQFF
>TRBD2|NA|TRBV7-6|TRBJ2-2
TGTGCCAGCAGCTTAACCCGGACTAGCGGGAGACCCGGGGAGCTGTTTTTT
CASSLTRTSGRPGELFF
>NA|NA|TRBV7-9|TRBJ2-7
TGTGCCAGCAGCCCTTATGGTGTGGGGGAGAAGTACTTC
CASSPYGVGEKYF
>NA|NA|TRBV6-5|TRBJ2-2
TGTGCCAGCAGTTACTTTACCGGGGAGCTGTTTTTT
CASSYFTGELFF
>NA|NA|TRBV5-1|TRBJ2-5
TGCGCCAGCAGCTTGCTAGCGCCCCAAGAGACCCAGTACTTC
CASSLLAPQETQYF
>NA|few|TRBV7-2|TRBJ1-2
TGTGCCAGCAGCATAGACAGCTACTATGGCTACACCTTC
CASSIDSYYGYTF
>NA|NA|TRBV5-1|TRBJ2-2
TGCGCCAGCAGACCCAGGGGTAGTATTGGCCATGCGAACACCGGGGAGCTGTTTTTT
CASRPRGSIGHANTGELFF
>NA|once|TRBV14|TRBJ1-3
TGTGCCAGCAGCCAAGGACTAACAAACACCATATATTTT
CASSQGLTNTIYF
>NA|NA|TRBV11-2|TRBJ1-6
TGTGCCAGCAGCTTAGATCAGTCTTCACCCCTCCACTTT
CASSLDQSSPLHF
>TRBD2|NA|TRBV28|TRBJ2-1
TGTGCCAGCAGTTTTGCCCTAGCGGATTACTACAATGAGCAGTTCTTC
CASSFALADYYNEQFF
>NA|NA|TRBV28|TRBJ1-3
TGTGCCAGCCGGAAAACAGGAAACACCATATATTTT
CASRKTGNTIYF
>NA|NA|TRBV9|TRBJ2-3
TGTGCCAGCAGCGCCCAGGTCACCTACGGCACAGATACGCAGTATTTT
CASSAQVTYGTDTQYF
>NA|NA|TRBV6-1|TRBJ2-1
TGTGCCAGCAGTGAACGAAGGGTCAATGAGCAGTTCTTC
CASSERRVNEQFF
>NA|NA|TRBV11-3|TRBJ2-7
TGTGCCAGCAGCTTATTGGGGACTGTAAACTACGAGCAGTACTTC
CASSLLGTVNYEQYF
>NA|NA|TRBV11-2|TRBJ2-2
TGTGCCAGCAGCCCTGGCGGTGGGGAGCTGTTTTTT
CASSPGGGELFF
>NA|NA|TRBV9|TRBJ2-7
TGTGCCAGCAGCGCCACAGGGTTCGAGCAGTACTTC
CASSATGFEQYF
>TRBD1|once|TRBV28|TRBJ2-7
TGTGCCAGCAGTTTCGGCCGGGACAGTAGGTACGAGCAGTACTTC
CASSFGRDSRYEQYF
>NA|few|TRBV5-5|TRBJ1-1
TGTGCCAGCAGCTTGTATTGGAACACTGAAGCTTTCTTT
CASSLYWNTEAFF
>NA|NA|TRBV25-1|TRBJ2-7
TGTGCCAGCAGTGTCGGCAGCTCTACGGTGCAGTACTTC
CASSVGSSTVQYF
>TRBD2|NA|TRBV18|TRBJ2-1
TGTGCCAGCTCACCCGGACTAGCGGGGGGTAAGGAGCAGTTCTTC
CASSPGLAGGKEQFF
>NA|NA|TRBV7-3|TRBJ1-5
TGTGCCAGCAGCTTTTACAGGGACAATCAGCCCCAGCATTTT
CASSFYRDNQPQHF
>NA|NA|TRBV4-3|TRBJ2-7
TGCGCCAGCAGCCAAGAATGGAAAATGACCTACGAGCAGTACTTC
CASSQEWKMTYEQYF
>NA|few|TRBV11-1|TRBJ1-2
TGTGCCAGCAGCAGTATCCCAGAAGACTATGGCTACACCTTC
CASSSIPEDYGYTF
>NA|NA|TRBV20-1|TRBJ2-7
TGCAGTGGCGGGGAGAACTACGAGCAGTACTTC
CSGGENYEQYF
>NA|NA|TRBV12-5|TRBJ2-5
TGTGCTAGTGGTTTGCCGGGTTGGGCGGGCCGTGGGGAGACCCAGTACTTC
CASGLPGWAGRGETQYF
>NA|once|TRBV7-9|TRBJ2-7
TGTGCCAGCAGCTCCTCACGCGGATCCTCCTACGAGCAGTACTTC
CASSSSRGSSYEQYF
>NA|medium-sized|TRBV10-3|TRBJ1-5
TGTGCCATCAGTGAGTCGATCGAGCTCCTAGGCAATCAGCCCCAGCATTTT
CAISESIELLGNQPQHF
>NA|once|TRBV5-1|TRBJ2-5
TGCGCCAGCAGCCTCCTGACAGGCCATCAAGAGACCCAGTACTTC
CASSLLTGHQETQYF
>NA|NA|TRBV5-6|TRBJ2-7
TGTGCCAGCAGCTTGGCCTCGGGTGGGCAGTACTTC
CASSLASGGQYF
>NA|NA|TRBV28|TRBJ2-7
TGTGCCAGCAAAGTAAATTACGAGCAGTACTTC
CASKVNYEQYF
>NA|NA|TRBV29-1|TRBJ1-2
TGCAGCGTTGAAGTGGTGACAGGCTCTGGCTACACCTTC
CSVEVVTGSGYTF
>NA|NA|TRBV6-5|TRBJ1-1
TGTGCCAGCAGTTACTCGAGGGGACCCCACGTCGAAGCTTTCTTT
CASSYSRGPHVEAFF
>NA|NA|TRBV7-3|TRBJ2-3
TGTGCCAGCAGCTTACCAGGAGATACGCAGTATTTT
CASSLPGDTQYF
>TRBD1|NA|TRBV11-1|TRBJ2-2
TGTGCCAGCAGCCTGATTAGGACAGGGAAAGGGGAGCTGTTTTTT
CASSLIRTGKGELFF
>NA|NA|TRBV21-1|TRBJ2-7
TGTGCCAGCAGCAAAGTTGGCGGGACAGTCTCCTACGAGCAGTACTTC
CASSKVGGTVSYEQYF
>NA|NA|TRBV7-2|TRBJ2-3
TGTGCCAGCAGACCTCGGGGGCCCACAGATACGCAGTATTTT
CASRPRGPTDTQYF
>TRBD1|NA|TRBV9|TRBJ1-4
TGTGCCAGCAGCGCGTCGGACAGGCCACCTCCCTCACGTAATGAAAAACTGTTTTTT
CASSASDRPPPSRNEKLFF